The subject of this entry is one T cell receptor beta chain. Its antigen is still unknown. The data are from a study of T cell repertoires in cytomegalovirus infection. Regarding the study as a whole: It was HLA-C-restricted CMV-specific TCR beta clonotypes that dominated the response ex vivo.

TCRdb redid the calling of the reads with MiXCR, one entry per CDR3 protein. Of around 78,000 distinct CDR3 sequences in the sample, 35% to 45% were seen once. This CDR3 comprises 15 residues. Germline V CDR1 and CDR2: SGHDT, YYEEEE. V was trimmed by 1 base and J by 0 bases, leaving 8 bases between them. This TCR came from a human donor in good health (CMV status not recorded). Some clones in this sample may be carry-over from other donors' samples. This sample comprised CD8+ T cells from cultured PBMCs, obtained from culture after CMV antigen stimulation. The rearrangement joins TRBV5-6 to TRBJ1-3; D unresolved. CDR3: CASSLITPSGNTIYF. The CDR3 region has the DNA TGTGCCAGCAGCTTGATAACGCCCTCTGGAAACACCATATATTTT.